Each of the 7 T cell receptor beta chains below was sequenced from the same sample in a study of cytomegalovirus exposure and HLA in healthy donors. Amplification used 60 Vbeta primers and 13 Jbeta primers. Data came from immunoSEQ multiplex PCR; TCRdb stores just in-frame clones and leaves some out. The sample shows over 140,000 clones, almost 85% of them seen only once. Sequenced input: PBMCs. The receptor source for this set is a man aged 25-40 years in good health and CMV-seropositive.

The V and J genes are TRBV7-7 and TRBJ2-3; TRBD2 might be the D (6 bases). The ends were cut back, 2 bases at V and 0 bases at J, with 12 bases in the middle. The CDR3 consists of 16 residues. Germline V gene lookup returns CDR1 SSHAT and CDR2 FNYEAQ (reference sequence). In DNA, the CDR3 is TGTGCCAGCAGCTTACGACTTGGGGGGAGCACAGATACGCAGTATTTT. As protein: CASSLRLGGSTDTQYF.

The rearrangement joins TRBV28 to TRBJ2-3; 10 bases are shared with TRBD1. Trimming took 2 bases from V and 3 from J; bases not matched to a gene: 5. CDR3 length: 16 residues. Germline V gene sequence: CDR1 MDHEN, CDR2 SYDVKM. Written as DNA, the CDR3 is TGTGCCAGCAGTTTAGGGACAGGGGTTAGAACAGATACGCAGTATTTT. This sequence encodes CASSLGTGVRTDTQYF.

This rearrangement joins TRBV2 to TRBJ1-5; a possible D gene is TRBD1 (5 bases). V dropped 2 bases and J dropped 1 base, with 12 bases sitting between them. CDR3 length: 16 amino acids. Germline-derived CDR1 and CDR2 are SNHLY and FYNNEI. Written as DNA, the CDR3 is TGTGCCAGCAGTGAATTGGGGGGGGTGAGCAATCAGCCCCAGCATTTT. It is translated as CASSELGGVSNQPQHF.

This CDR3 reads CASRVLDVNEQFF. Here the CDR3 DNA reads TGTGCCAGCAGGGTACTAGACGTCAATGAGCAGTTCTTC. This chain links TRBV2 with TRBJ2-1, with TRBD2 as a possible D gene (5 bases). The CDR3 runs 13 residues. The germline gives CDR1 SNHLY, CDR2 FYNNEI. V lost 6 bases, J lost 6 bases, and 12 bases lay in between.

This clone was seen a few times. The chain couples TRBV2 to TRBJ1-1; possibly TRBD1 for D (6 bases). Germline V CDR1 and CDR2: SNHLY, FYNNEI. Trimming cost V 4 bases and J 8 bases, with 11 bases left between them. This CDR3 comprises 12 residues. The CDR3 spells CASSAQGLEAFF. CDR3 in DNA: TGTGCCAGCAGTGCACAGGGTTTGGAAGCTTTCTTT.

This clone was seen only a few times. The rearrangement links TRBV10-2 to TRBJ2-3; TRBD2 matches at 11 bases. Trimming at V came to 7 bases and at J to 1 base, leaving 16 bases not matched to a gene. Germline V gene data show CDR1 as WSHSY and CDR2 as SAAADI. This CDR3 contains 19 residues. The CDR3 coding sequence is TGCGCCAGCATATCCCCTTCTGGGACTAGCGGAGGGGGCACAGATACGCAGTATTTT. This translates into CASISPSGTSGGGTDTQYF.

The chain couples TRBV28 to TRBJ2-1; TRBD1 agrees at 8 bases. V was pared by 0 bases and J by 8 bases, with 0 bases of the junction left unmatched. Germline V gene data show CDR1 as MDHEN and CDR2 as SYDVKM. This CDR3 has 13 amino acids. CDR3 protein: CASSLWTGDEQFF. In DNA form, the CDR3 reads TGTGCCAGCAGTTTATGGACAGGGGATGAGCAGTTCTTC.